This T cell receptor (beta chain) was identified in a study of regulatory T cells in long-lasting Graves disease. Time point defined: newly diagnosed GD, antithyroid drugs for less than 3 months. Scientists built the TCR library using RNA that was extracted from PBMCs. It was an endocrinology department in Xi'an, China, that provided the patients. The CDR3 runs 12 residues. V was pared by 5 bases and J by 5 bases, with 12 bases between. CDR1 is DFQATT, CDR2 SNEGSKA, per germline (reference sequence). The table lists this clonotype with many counts. Construction of the TCR beta libraries employed iRepertoire HTBI primers in conjunction with Arm-PCR of CDR3 regions. In TCRdb, the multiplex PCR reads were re-called with MiXCR into one record per CDR3 protein. The profile shows around 250,000 distinct CDR3 sequences, 20% of them singletons.

This chain links TRBV20-1 with TRBJ2-5, with a possible D match to TRBD2 (6 bases). The sample was peripheral blood mononuclear cells (PBMCs), taken at new diagnosis, from a patient treated with antithyroid drugs. The clonotype originates from a female donor with Graves disease. This CDR3 is CSAVSGGETQYF. For the CDR3, the DNA is TGCAGTGCTGTATCCGGAGGGGAGACCCAGTACTTC.